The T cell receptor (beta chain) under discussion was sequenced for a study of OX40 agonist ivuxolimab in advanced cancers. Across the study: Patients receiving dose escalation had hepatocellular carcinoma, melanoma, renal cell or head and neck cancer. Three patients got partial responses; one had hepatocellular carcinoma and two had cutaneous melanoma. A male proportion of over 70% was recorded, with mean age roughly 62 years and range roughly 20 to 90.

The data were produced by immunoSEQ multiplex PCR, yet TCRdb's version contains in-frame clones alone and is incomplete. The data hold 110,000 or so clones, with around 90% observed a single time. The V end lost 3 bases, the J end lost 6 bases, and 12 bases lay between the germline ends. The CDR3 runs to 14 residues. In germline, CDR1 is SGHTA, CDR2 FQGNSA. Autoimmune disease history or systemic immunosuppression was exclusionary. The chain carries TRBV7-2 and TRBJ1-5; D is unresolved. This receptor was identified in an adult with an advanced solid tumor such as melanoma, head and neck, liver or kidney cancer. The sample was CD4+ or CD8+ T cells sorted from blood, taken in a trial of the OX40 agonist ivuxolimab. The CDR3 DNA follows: TGTGCCAGCAGCTTTACGGCGCCGGGTCAGCCCCAGCATTTT. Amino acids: CASSFTAPGQPQHF.